This T cell receptor beta chain stems from a study of human T cells and chemical hapten exposure. On the study more broadly: The patients were mostly female; they had alopecia areata, totalis or universalis. TCR yields differed between samples (mainly from small differences in pooled library volume).

Time point noted: pre-sensitization, week 0. As for treatment: therapeutic diphenylcyclopropenone sensitization with weekly scalp DPC. Study-level points and caveats: In comparison with controls, expanded TCRs gave rise to a significantly larger number of large CDR3 similarity clusters.

TCRdb re-analysed the RACE reads in MiXCR, keeping a single row per CDR3 protein. The data show roughly 60,000 distinct CDR3 sequences, about 6.7% seen once. Notes on this clonotype: The antigen is not known.

The clonotype comes from a woman under 40 with alopecia areata. Some clones in this sample may be carry-over from other donors' samples. The source material was whole blood, sampled in connection with sensitization to the hapten diphenylcyclopropenone (DPC).

The CDR3 reads CSARGGHNGGRYNEQFF. CDR3 DNA: TGCAGTGCTAGAGGGGGGCATAACGGGGGGCGGTACAATGAGCAGTTCTTC. The chain uses TRBV20-1 and TRBJ2-1, with D possibly matching TRBD2 (7 bases). Trimming stripped 1 base from V and 4 bases from J, with 20 bases between. The CDR3 has 17 amino acids. Germline-derived CDR1 and CDR2 are DFQATT and SNEGSKA (reference sequence).